This entry is about one T cell receptor beta chain. The CDR3 has 16 amino acids. The V gene's germline CDR1 is MNHNY and CDR2 SVGAGI (reference sequence). V gave up 2 bases and J gave up 5 bases, with 18 bases separating them. The sample comes from a study of blood T cell repertoires in COVID-19. Assay: immunoSEQ multiplex PCR; the TCRdb copy retains only in-frame clones and omits some. Of some 97,000 clones in the sample, approximately 90% are singletons; the top ten hold 1.5% to 2%. Source material: peripheral blood. The chain uses TRBV6-6 and TRBJ2-5, with D possibly being TRBD2 (5 bases). The source is a man aged 55 to 70 with acute or convalescent COVID-19. The CDR3 DNA sequence: TGTGCCAGCAGTTACCCCTTGAGCGGAGTGAGTGAGACCCAGTACTTC. The encoded protein is CASSYPLSGVSETQYF.